The TCR beta chain under discussion was sequenced for a study of read filtering for tumor transcriptome and immune sequencing. Looking at the study overall: Revised staging placed 8 or 9 patients in R-ISS I, roughly 17 in II, over 5 in III.

General study findings and limits: The sorted CD138-negative fraction was a mixed bone marrow immune population, not purified T cells. IR-seq and RNA-seq agreed better without single-read clonotypes.

This clonotype was counted at least ten times. Its antigen remains unknown. From around 0.4 ug of RNA, a library with molecular barcoded alpha/delta and beta/gamma adaptors was made. TCRdb redid the calling of the reads with MiXCR, one entry per CDR3 protein. The table includes some 80,000 distinct CDR3 sequences, 9% to 15% detected once. The source of this sequence is a donor aged 40 or over with multiple myeloma. Source material: a population of CD138-negative cells sorted from bone marrow.

This chain's CDR3 is CASSQRGDADTQYF. The CDR3 DNA is TGTGCCAGCAGCCAACGGGGGGACGCAGATACGCAGTATTTT. The gene calls are TRBV3-1 and TRBJ2-3; 7 bases line up with TRBD2. Germline V gene sequence: CDR1 LGHDT, CDR2 YNNKEL (reference sequence). With V trimmed by 2 bases and J by 4 bases, 3 bases remained unmatched. This CDR3 has 14 amino acids.